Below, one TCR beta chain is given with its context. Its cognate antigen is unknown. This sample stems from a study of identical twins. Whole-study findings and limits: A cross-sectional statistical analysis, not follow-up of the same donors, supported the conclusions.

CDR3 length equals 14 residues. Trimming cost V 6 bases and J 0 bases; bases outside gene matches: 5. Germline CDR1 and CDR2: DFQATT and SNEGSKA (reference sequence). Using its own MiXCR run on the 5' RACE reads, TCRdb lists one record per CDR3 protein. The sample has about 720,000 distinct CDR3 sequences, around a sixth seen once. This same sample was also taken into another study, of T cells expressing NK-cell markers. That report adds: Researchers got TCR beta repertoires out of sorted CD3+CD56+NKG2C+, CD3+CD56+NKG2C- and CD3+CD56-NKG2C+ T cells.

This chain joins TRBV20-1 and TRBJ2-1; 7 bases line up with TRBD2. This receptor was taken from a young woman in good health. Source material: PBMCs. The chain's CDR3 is CSARSGNSYNEQFF. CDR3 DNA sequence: TGCAGTGCAAGGAGCGGGAACTCCTACAATGAGCAGTTCTTC.